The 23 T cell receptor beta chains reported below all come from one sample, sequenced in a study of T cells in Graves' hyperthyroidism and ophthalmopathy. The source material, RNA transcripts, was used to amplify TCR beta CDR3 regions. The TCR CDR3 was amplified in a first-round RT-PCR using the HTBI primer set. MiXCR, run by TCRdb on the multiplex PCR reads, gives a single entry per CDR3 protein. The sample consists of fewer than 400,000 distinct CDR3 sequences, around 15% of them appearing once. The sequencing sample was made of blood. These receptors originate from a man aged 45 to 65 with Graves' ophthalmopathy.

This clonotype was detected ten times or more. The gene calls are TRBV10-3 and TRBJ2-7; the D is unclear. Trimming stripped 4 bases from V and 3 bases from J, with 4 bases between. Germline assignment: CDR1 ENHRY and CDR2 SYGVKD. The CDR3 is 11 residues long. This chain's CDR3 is CAISASYEQYF. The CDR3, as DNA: TGTGCCATCAGTGCAAGCTACGAGCAGTACTTC.

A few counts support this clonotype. CDR3 in amino acids: CATIQNEKLFF. The CDR3 coding sequence is TGTGCCACCATACAAAATGAAAAACTGTTTTTT. V usage is TRBV28 and J usage is TRBJ1-4; D ambiguous. The V gene lost 10 bases and the J gene lost 5 bases, with 8 bases spanning the gap. Germline lookup yields CDR1 MDHEN and CDR2 SYDVKM. This CDR3 is built from 11 residues.

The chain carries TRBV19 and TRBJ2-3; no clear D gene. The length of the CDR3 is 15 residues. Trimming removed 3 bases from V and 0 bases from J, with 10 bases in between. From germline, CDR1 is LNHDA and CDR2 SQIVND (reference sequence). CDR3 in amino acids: CASSMKGISTDTQYF. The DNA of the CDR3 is TGTGCCAGTAGTATGAAAGGAATCAGCACAGATACGCAGTATTTT. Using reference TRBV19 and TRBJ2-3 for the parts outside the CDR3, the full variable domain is DGGITQSPKYLFRKEGQNVTLSCEQNLNHDAMYWYRQDPGQGLRLIYYSQIVNDFQKGDIAEGYSVSREKKESFPLTVTSAQKNPTAFYLCASSMKGISTDTQYFGPGTRLTVL.

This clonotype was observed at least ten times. As DNA, the CDR3 is TGCAGTGCTAGAGATTCCGGGGGGCGTATCGAGCAGTACTTC. It translates to CSARDSGGRIEQYF. J is TRBJ2-7 and V is TRBV20-1, with D tentatively TRBD2 (7 bases). CDR1 and CDR2 (germline): DFQATT, SNEGSKA (reference sequence). Trimming pared 0 bases from V and 6 bases from J, leaving 15 bases between. The CDR3 loop spans 14 amino acids.

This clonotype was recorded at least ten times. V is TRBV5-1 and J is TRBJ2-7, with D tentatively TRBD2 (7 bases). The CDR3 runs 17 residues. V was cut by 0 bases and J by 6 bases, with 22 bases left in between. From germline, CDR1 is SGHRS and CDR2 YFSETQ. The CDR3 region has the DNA TGCGCCAGCAGCTTGGGGGGCCGGGGGGCTGCGTTGAGCGAGCAGTACTTC. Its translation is CASSLGGRGAALSEQYF.

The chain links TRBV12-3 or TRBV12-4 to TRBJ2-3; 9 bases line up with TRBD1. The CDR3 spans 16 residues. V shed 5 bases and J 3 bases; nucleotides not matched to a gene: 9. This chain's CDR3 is CASSARDRVATDTQYF. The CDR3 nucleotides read TGTGCCAGCAGTGCCCGGGACAGGGTCGCTACAGATACGCAGTATTTT.

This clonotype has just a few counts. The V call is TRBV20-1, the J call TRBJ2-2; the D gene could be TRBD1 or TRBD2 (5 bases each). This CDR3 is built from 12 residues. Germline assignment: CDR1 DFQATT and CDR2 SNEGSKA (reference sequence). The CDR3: CRKPGPTGELFF. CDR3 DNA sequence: TGCCGGAAACCGGGACCGACCGGGGAGCTGTTTTTT.

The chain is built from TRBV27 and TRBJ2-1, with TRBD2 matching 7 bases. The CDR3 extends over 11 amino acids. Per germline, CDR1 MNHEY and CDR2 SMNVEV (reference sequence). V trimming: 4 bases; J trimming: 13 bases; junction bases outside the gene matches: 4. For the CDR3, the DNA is TGTGCCAGCAGTTATGGCGGGAGACAGTTCTTC. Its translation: CASSYGGRQFF.

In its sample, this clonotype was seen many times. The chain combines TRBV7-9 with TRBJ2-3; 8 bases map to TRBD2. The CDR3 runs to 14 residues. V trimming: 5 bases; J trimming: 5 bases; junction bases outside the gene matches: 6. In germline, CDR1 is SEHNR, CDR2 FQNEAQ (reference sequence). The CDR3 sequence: CASSKAGAGDTQYF. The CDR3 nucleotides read TGTGCCAGCAGCAAAGCGGGAGCGGGAGATACGCAGTATTTT. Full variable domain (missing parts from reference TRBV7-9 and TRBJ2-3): DTGVSQNPRHKITKRGQNVTFRCDPISEHNRLYWYRQTLGQGPEFLTYFQNEAQLEKSRLLSDRFSAERPKGSFSTLEIQRTEQGDSAMYLCASSKAGAGDTQYFGPGTRLTVL.

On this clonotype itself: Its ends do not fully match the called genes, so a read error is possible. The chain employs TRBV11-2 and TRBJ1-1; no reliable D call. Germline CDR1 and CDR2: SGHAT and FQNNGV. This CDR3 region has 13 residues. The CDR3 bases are TGTGCCAACAGCTTAGGCAGGAACACTGAAGCTTTCTTT. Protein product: CANSLGRNTEAFF.

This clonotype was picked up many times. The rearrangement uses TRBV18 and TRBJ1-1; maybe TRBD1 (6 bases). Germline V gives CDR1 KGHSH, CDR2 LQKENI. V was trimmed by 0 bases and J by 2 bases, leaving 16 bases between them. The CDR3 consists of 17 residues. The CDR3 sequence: CASSPPGGSNGNTEAFF. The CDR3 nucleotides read TGTGCCAGCTCACCACCAGGGGGGAGTAACGGAAACACTGAAGCTTTCTTT.

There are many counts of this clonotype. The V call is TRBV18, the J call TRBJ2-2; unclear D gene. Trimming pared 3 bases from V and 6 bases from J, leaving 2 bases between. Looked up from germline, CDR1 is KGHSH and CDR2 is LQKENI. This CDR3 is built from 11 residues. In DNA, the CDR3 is TGTGCCAGCTCACCGTCCGGGGAGCTGTTTTTT. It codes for CASSPSGELFF.

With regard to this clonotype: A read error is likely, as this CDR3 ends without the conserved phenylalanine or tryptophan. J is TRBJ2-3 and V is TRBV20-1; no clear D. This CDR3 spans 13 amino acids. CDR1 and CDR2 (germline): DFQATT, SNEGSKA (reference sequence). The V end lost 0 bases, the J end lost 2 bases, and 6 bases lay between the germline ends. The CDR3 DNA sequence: TGCAGTGCTAGAGATGTAGTCACAGATACGCAGTATTAT. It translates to CSARDVVTDTQYY.

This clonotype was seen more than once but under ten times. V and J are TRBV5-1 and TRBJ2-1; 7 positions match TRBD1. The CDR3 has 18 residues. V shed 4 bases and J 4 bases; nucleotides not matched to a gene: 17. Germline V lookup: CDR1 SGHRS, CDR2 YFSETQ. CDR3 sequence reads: CASSPKLYTTGMYNEQFF. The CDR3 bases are TGCGCCAGCAGCCCGAAGTTGTATACGACAGGGATGTACAATGAGCAGTTCTTC.

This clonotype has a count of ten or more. The CDR3 nucleotides read TGTGCCAGCAGCCCTTGGTCCATTGTCGGTGGCTACACCTTC. Amino acids: CASSPWSIVGGYTF. V usage is TRBV14 and J usage is TRBJ1-2; no definite D call. Trimming stripped 4 bases from V and 7 bases from J, with 16 bases between. The CDR3 extends over 14 amino acids. CDR1 and CDR2 from the germline V gene are SGHDN and FVKESK.

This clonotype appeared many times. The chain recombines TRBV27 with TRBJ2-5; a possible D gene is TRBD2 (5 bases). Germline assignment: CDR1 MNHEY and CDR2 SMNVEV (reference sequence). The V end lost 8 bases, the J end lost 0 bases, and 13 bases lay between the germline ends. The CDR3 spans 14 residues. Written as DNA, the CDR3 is TGTGCCAGCCAAGCAACTAGGAACCAAGAGACCCAGTACTTC. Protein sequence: CASQATRNQETQYF.

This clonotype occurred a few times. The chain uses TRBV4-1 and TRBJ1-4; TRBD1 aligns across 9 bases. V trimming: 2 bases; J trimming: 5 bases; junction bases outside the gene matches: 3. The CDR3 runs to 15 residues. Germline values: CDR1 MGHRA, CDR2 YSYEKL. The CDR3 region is CASSQSGTGNEKLFF. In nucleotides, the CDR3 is TGCGCCAGCAGCCAATCCGGGACAGGGAATGAAAAACTGTTTTTT.

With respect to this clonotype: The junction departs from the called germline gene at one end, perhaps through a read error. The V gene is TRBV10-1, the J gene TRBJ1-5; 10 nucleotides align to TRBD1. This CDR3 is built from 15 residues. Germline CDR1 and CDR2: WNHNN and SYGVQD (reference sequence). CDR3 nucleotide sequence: TGCGCCGGCAGTGAGACAGGGGGCGGAAATCAGCCCCAGCATTTT. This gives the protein CAGSETGGGNQPQHF.

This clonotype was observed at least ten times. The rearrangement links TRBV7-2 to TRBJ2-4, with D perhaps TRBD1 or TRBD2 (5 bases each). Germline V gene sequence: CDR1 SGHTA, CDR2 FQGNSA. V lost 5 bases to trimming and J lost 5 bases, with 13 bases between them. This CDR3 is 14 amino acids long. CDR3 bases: TGTGCCAGCAGCCCCCGTTTGGGGGAAAACATTCAGTACTTC. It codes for CASSPRLGENIQYF.

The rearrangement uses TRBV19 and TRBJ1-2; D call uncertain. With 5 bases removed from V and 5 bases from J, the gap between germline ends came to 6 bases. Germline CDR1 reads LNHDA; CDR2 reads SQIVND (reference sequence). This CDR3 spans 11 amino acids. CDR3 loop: CASSHIYGYTF. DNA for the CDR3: TGTGCCAGTAGTCATATATATGGCTACACCTTC.

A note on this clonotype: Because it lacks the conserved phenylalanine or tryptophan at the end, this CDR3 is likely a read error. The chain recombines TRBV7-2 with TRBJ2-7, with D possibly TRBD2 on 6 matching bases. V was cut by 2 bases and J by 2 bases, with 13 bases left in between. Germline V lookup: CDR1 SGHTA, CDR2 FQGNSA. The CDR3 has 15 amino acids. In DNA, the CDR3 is TGTGCCAGCAGCTTACGGTCGGGAGACCCCTACGAGCAGTACCTC. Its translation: CASSLRSGDPYEQYL.

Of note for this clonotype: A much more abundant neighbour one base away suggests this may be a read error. CDR3 sequence reads: CASSERGLTCEQYF. The CDR3 DNA follows: TGTGCCAGCAGTGAGCGCGGACTAACCTGCGAGCAGTACTTC. The chain uses TRBV7-3 and TRBJ2-7; possibly TRBD2 for D (6 bases). CDR3 length: 14 amino acids. CDR1 and CDR2 (germline): SGHTA, FQGTGA. The V end lost 6 bases, the J end lost 6 bases, and 18 bases lay between the germline ends.

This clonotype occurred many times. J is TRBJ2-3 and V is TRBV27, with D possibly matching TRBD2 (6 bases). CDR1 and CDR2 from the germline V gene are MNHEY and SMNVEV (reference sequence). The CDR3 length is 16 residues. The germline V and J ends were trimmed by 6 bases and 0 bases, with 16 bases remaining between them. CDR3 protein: CASRPGSGSSTDTQYF. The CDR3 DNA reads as TGTGCCAGCAGGCCGGGGAGCGGGTCTAGCACAGATACGCAGTATTTT.